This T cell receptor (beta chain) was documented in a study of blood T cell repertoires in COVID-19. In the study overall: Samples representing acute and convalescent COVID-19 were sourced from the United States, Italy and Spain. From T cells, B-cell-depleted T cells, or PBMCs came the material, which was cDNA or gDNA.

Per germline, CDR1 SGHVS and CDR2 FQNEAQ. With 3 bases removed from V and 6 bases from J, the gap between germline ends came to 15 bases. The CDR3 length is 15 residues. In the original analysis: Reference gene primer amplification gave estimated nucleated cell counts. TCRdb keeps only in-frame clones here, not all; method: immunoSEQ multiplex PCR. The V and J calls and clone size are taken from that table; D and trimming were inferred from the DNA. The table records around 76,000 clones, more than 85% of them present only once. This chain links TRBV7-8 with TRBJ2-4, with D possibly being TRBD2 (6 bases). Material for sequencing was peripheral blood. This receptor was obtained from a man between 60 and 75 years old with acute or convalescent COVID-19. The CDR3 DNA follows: TGTGCCAGCAGCTTGGAGGGTGGATCTGGAAACATTCAGTACTTC. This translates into CASSLEGGSGNIQYF.